The 29 T cell receptor beta chains listed next were all sequenced from one sample in a study of shared clonotypes between healthy human individuals. The method was immunoSEQ multiplex PCR; TCRdb's version includes in-frame clones alone and lacks a portion of them. The table has hundreds of thousands of clones, 80% to 95% seen once. CD45RO-negative, CCR7-selected cells formed the naive CD8 fraction, which excluded terminally differentiated effector memory CD45RA+ cells. The material sequenced was naive CD8+ T cells sorted from blood. The receptors shown here come from a man aged 25-45 years in good health.

This chain links TRBV28 with TRBJ1-5; possible D gene TRBD1, 5 bases. This CDR3 is built from 13 residues. Per the germline V gene, CDR1 is MDHEN and CDR2 is SYDVKM. Trimming shortened V by 3 bases and J by 15 bases, and 18 bases separated the two germline ends. The CDR3 region is CASSFFGGAEGHF. CDR3 DNA: TGTGCCAGCAGTTTTTTTGGCGGGGCTGAAGGGCATTTT.

The V gene is TRBV7-8, the J gene TRBJ2-7; 8 nucleotides match TRBD1. Germline lookup yields CDR1 SGHVS and CDR2 FQNEAQ. The V and J ends lost 3 bases and 5 bases, in that order; junction bases with no gene match: 9. CDR3 length: 15 residues. The CDR3 loop is CASSFTGTGLDEQYF. Written as DNA, the CDR3 is TGTGCCAGCAGCTTCACCGGGACAGGTCTGGACGAGCAGTACTTC.

The chain joins TRBV28 to TRBJ2-1; the D gene is possibly TRBD2 (5 bases). The CDR3 covers 13 residues. V gave up 3 bases and J gave up 5 bases, with 8 bases separating them. CDR1 and CDR2 (germline): MDHEN, SYDVKM. The CDR3 nucleotides are TGTGCCAGCAGTTTTCGAGGGAACAATGAGCAGTTCTTC. It encodes CASSFRGNNEQFF.

The chain recombines TRBV4-1 with TRBJ1-3; D unresolved. Germline CDR1 and CDR2: MGHRA and YSYEKL. V was trimmed by 0 bases and J by 0 bases, leaving 6 bases between them. CDR3 length: 15 residues. The CDR3 DNA reads TGCGCCAGCAGCCAAGATCGGTCCTCTGGAAACACCATATATTTT. It yields the protein CASSQDRSSGNTIYF.

In DNA form, the CDR3 reads TGTGCCAGCCGGACAGGGTACCAAGAGACCCAGTACTTC. Protein product: CASRTGYQETQYF. The chain recombines TRBV2 with TRBJ2-5; 8 nucleotides align to TRBD1. This CDR3 has 13 amino acids. Unmatched junction bases numbered 2, after V lost 8 bases and J lost 0 bases. Germline CDR1 reads SNHLY; CDR2 reads FYNNEI.

The rearrangement uses TRBV14 and TRBJ2-2; no reliable D call. Per the germline V gene, CDR1 is SGHDN and CDR2 is FVKESK. Trimming took off 0 bases at V and 4 bases at J, with 15 bases between the two ends. The CDR3 covers 17 residues. DNA for the CDR3: TGTGCCAGCAGCCAAGATCAGGCCCGACTGGTCACCGGGGAGCTGTTTTTT. Translated: CASSQDQARLVTGELFF.

The chain uses TRBV4-2 and TRBJ2-7, with D unclear. V lost 4 bases and J lost 0, with 10 bases in between. CDR3 size: 14 residues. Germline V gene data show CDR1 as LGHNA and CDR2 as YNFKEQ. The CDR3 DNA reads as TGTGCCAGCAGCCCCCGGACCCTCTCCTACGAGCAGTACTTC. It yields the protein CASSPRTLSYEQYF.

The chain links TRBV11-2 to TRBJ2-5, with a weak D call TRBD2 (6 bases). This CDR3 has 14 residues. V was cut by 0 bases and J by 5 bases, with 10 bases left in between. CDR1 SGHAT and CDR2 FQNNGV come from the germline V gene. The chain's CDR3 is CASSLEGGWETQYF. CDR3 bases: TGTGCCAGCAGCTTAGAGGGGGGTTGGGAGACCCAGTACTTC. Full variable domain (rest looked up from reference TRBV11-2 and TRBJ2-5): EAGVAQSPRYKIIEKRQSVAFWCNPISGHATLYWYQQILGQGPKLLIQFQNNGVVDDSQLPKDRFSAERLKGVDSTLKIQPAKLEDSAVYLCASSLEGGWETQYFGPGTRLLVL.

CDR3 coding DNA: TGTGCCAGTAGTCCCACGGGGATCGAGCAGTACTTC. Its protein is CASSPTGIEQYF. V gene TRBV19 combines with J gene TRBJ2-7; possibly TRBD2 for D (5 bases). The ends were cut back, 5 bases at V and 6 bases at J, with 11 bases in the middle. The length of the CDR3 is 12 residues. Per the germline V gene, CDR1 is LNHDA and CDR2 is SQIVND (reference sequence).

CDR3 amino acids: CASSPTTADTQYF. Here the CDR3 DNA reads TGCGCCAGCAGCCCAACAACCGCTGATACGCAGTATTTT. The chain combines TRBV5-1 with TRBJ2-3; no reliable D call. Germline V gives CDR1 SGHRS, CDR2 YFSETQ. The CDR3 has 13 residues. Trimming left V 4 bases short and J 6 bases short, with 12 bases between.

The genes are TRBV4-1 and TRBJ2-1; no clear D gene. The V end lost 6 bases, the J end lost 6 bases, and 12 bases lay between the germline ends. The CDR3 length is 13 residues. Germline loops: CDR1 MGHRA, CDR2 YSYEKL. The DNA of the CDR3 is TGCGCCAGCAGTTCGCTCGTCGTCAATGAGCAGTTCTTC. Translation gives CASSSLVVNEQFF.

The rearrangement links TRBV18 to TRBJ2-7; D not resolved. The germline V and J ends were trimmed by 0 bases and 7 bases, with 16 bases remaining between them. This CDR3 region has 15 residues. Per the germline V gene, CDR1 is KGHSH and CDR2 is LQKENI. The CDR3, as DNA: TGTGCCAGCTCACCACCATCTGCAAAAGGAAGGGAGCAGTACTTC. Protein product: CASSPPSAKGREQYF.

The rearrangement uses TRBV6-6 and TRBJ2-7, with 7 bases lining up with TRBD2. J gave up 3 bases and V 2 bases, and 1 base lay outside the gene matches. The CDR3 runs to 13 residues. Germline CDR1 and CDR2: MNHNY and SVGAGI (reference sequence). The CDR3 DNA is TGTGCCAGCAGTTACCGGGAGGACTACGAGCAGTACTTC. This encodes CASSYREDYEQYF.

The chain uses TRBV29-1 and TRBJ2-2, with 14 positions matching TRBD2. V was pared by 6 bases and J by 2 bases, with 5 bases of the junction left unmatched. This CDR3 has 16 residues. CDR1 and CDR2 from the germline V gene are SQVTM and ANQGSEA. The CDR3 bases are TGCAGCGTGGGACTAGCGGGGGAAGAAAACACCGGGGAGCTGTTTTTT. As protein: CSVGLAGEENTGELFF.

This CDR3 reads CASSPSTGANEQFF. The CDR3 DNA reads as TGTGCCAGCAGCCCATCAACCGGAGCGAATGAGCAGTTCTTC. The chain recombines TRBV7-9 with TRBJ2-1; the D is unclear. This CDR3 comprises 14 residues. The germline V gene has CDR1 SEHNR and CDR2 FQNEAQ (reference sequence). V shed 5 bases and J shed 7 bases, with 15 bases lying between them.

The chain carries TRBV27 and TRBJ1-5; unclear D gene. V was clipped by 2 bases and J by 0 bases, with 17 bases between them. CDR1 is MNHEY and CDR2 is SMNVEV in the germline V gene (reference sequence). This CDR3 contains 18 residues. The CDR3 loop reads CASSLKAGPKYSNQPQHF. Here the CDR3 DNA reads TGTGCCAGCAGTTTAAAGGCAGGACCCAAATATAGCAATCAGCCCCAGCATTTT.

The rearrangement joins TRBV2 to TRBJ1-1; TRBD1 matches at 9 bases. The CDR3 covers 16 residues. Germline V gives CDR1 SNHLY, CDR2 FYNNEI. V dropped 6 bases and J dropped 2; count of bases not matched to a gene: 10. Here the CDR3 DNA reads TGTGCCAGCAGCCTATCCCGGGACAGGGCCAACACTGAAGCTTTCTTT. This encodes CASSLSRDRANTEAFF.

The chain uses TRBV28 and TRBJ2-2, with 7 nucleotides matching TRBD1. Germline CDR1 reads MDHEN; CDR2 reads SYDVKM. The junction had 9 bases not matched to a gene; V was cut back by 4 bases and J by 1 base. The CDR3 covers 17 residues. CDR3 DNA sequence: TGTGCCAGCAGTTCCCCTAGACAGGGTAGGAACACCGGGGAGCTGTTTTTT. This sequence encodes CASSSPRQGRNTGELFF.

This chain joins TRBV5-6 and TRBJ2-2; D gene unclear. Between the trimmed V and J ends, which lost 3 bases and 6 bases, there was a span of 15 bases. Germline lookup yields CDR1 SGHDT and CDR2 YYEEEE. The length of the CDR3 is 15 residues. In DNA form, the CDR3 reads TGTGCCAGCAGCTCTCAACGGATGGCGGCCGGGGAGCTGTTTTTT. Translation: CASSSQRMAAGELFF.

The V call is TRBV27, the J call TRBJ1-3, with a weak D call TRBD1 (6 bases). V was clipped by 5 bases and J by 4 bases, with 12 bases between them. Per germline, CDR1 MNHEY and CDR2 SMNVEV (reference sequence). The CDR3 has 14 amino acids. The CDR3 nucleotides read TGTGCCAGCAGTGCAGGGGTCGGGGGAAACACCATATATTTT. It translates to CASSAGVGGNTIYF.

The chain combines TRBV7-8 with TRBJ2-7, with unresolved D. The germline V gene encodes CDR1 SGHVS and CDR2 FQNEAQ. CDR3 length: 14 amino acids. V gave up 5 bases and J gave up 5 bases, with 16 bases separating them. CDR3 nucleotides: TGTGCCAGCAGCAGAGACACGCATTTGCACGAGCAGTACTTC. Its protein is CASSRDTHLHEQYF. The variable domain in full, with the rest retrieved from reference TRBV7-8 and TRBJ2-7, is GAGVSQSPRYKVAKRGQDVALRCDPISGHVSLFWYQQALGQGPEFLTYFQNEAQLDKSGLPSDRFFAERPEGSVSTLKIQRTQQEDSAVYLCASSRDTHLHEQYFGPGTRLTVT.

The V call is TRBV28, the J call TRBJ1-1, with D uncertain. Per the germline V gene, CDR1 is MDHEN and CDR2 is SYDVKM. CDR3 size: 13 residues. Trimming pared 7 bases from V and 1 base from J, leaving 10 bases between. As DNA, the CDR3 is TGTGCCAGCACCGGAACAGAGAACACTGAAGCTTTCTTT. Translating it yields CASTGTENTEAFF. Variable domain in full (rest from reference TRBV28 and TRBJ1-1): DVKVTQSSRYLVKRTGEKVFLECVQDMDHENMFWYRQDPGLGLRLIYFSYDVKMKEKGDIPEGYSVSREKKERFSLILESASTNQTSMYLCASTGTENTEAFFGQGTRLTVV.

The chain recombines TRBV5-4 with TRBJ2-1; the D gene is possibly TRBD2 (5 bases). Germline V gene sequence: CDR1 SGHNT, CDR2 YYREEE (reference sequence). The CDR3 totals 15 residues. The V gene lost 1 base and the J gene lost 3 bases, with 11 bases spanning the gap. DNA of the CDR3: TGTGCCAGCAGCTTGACGGGAAACTACTACAATGAGCAGTTCTTC. Translating it yields CASSLTGNYYNEQFF.

The rearrangement joins TRBV28 to TRBJ2-5, with D uncertain. Germline V gene lookup returns CDR1 MDHEN and CDR2 SYDVKM. The CDR3 extends over 15 amino acids. V was trimmed by 2 bases and J by 0 bases, leaving 10 bases between them. This CDR3 reads CASSLDKGYQETQYF. CDR3 nucleotides: TGTGCCAGCAGTTTAGATAAGGGCTACCAAGAGACCCAGTACTTC.

The chain has TRBV6-1 and TRBJ1-2, with D unresolved. CDR1 is MNHNS, CDR2 SASEGT, per germline. This CDR3 contains 12 residues. Trimming pared 9 bases from V and 4 bases from J, leaving 12 bases between. The CDR3 loop is CASAGGFYGYTF. The CDR3 nucleotides are TGTGCCAGTGCGGGTGGGTTCTATGGCTACACCTTC.

The chain carries TRBV7-9 and TRBJ2-7; D could derive from TRBD1 or TRBD2 (5 bases each). CDR3 length: 15 residues. The germline V gene has CDR1 SEHNR and CDR2 FQNEAQ (reference sequence). Trimming took 5 bases from V and 6 from J, leaving 20 bases between them. The CDR3 protein is CASSGSLGDPSEQYF. The CDR3 bases are TGTGCCAGCAGCGGGTCTTTGGGGGACCCCAGCGAGCAGTACTTC.

J is TRBJ2-1 and V is TRBV7-9; 10 bases map to TRBD2. CDR3 length: 15 residues. CDR1 is SEHNR, CDR2 FQNEAQ, per germline (reference sequence). V lost 7 bases, J lost 5 bases, and 8 bases stayed unmatched. The chain's CDR3 is CASTLPGLAHNEQFF. The CDR3, as DNA: TGTGCCAGCACCCTCCCGGGACTAGCGCACAATGAGCAGTTCTTC.

The V call is TRBV7-2, the J call TRBJ1-2; D is unresolved. This CDR3 contains 13 residues. CDR1 is SGHTA, CDR2 FQGNSA, per germline. The V and J ends lost 3 bases and 4 bases respectively, with 9 bases between them. The CDR3 region is CASSFEHLYGYTF. The DNA for the CDR3 is TGTGCCAGCAGCTTTGAACACCTCTATGGCTACACCTTC.

This clone turned up a few times. The chain uses TRBV5-6 and TRBJ1-2; unclear D gene. Trimming took off 1 base at V and 7 bases at J, with 8 bases between the two ends. The length of the CDR3 is 12 residues. Germline CDR1 reads SGHDT; CDR2 reads YYEEEE. The CDR3 here is CASSLRLGGYTF. The CDR3, as DNA: TGTGCCAGCAGCTTGAGGTTGGGTGGCTACACCTTC.